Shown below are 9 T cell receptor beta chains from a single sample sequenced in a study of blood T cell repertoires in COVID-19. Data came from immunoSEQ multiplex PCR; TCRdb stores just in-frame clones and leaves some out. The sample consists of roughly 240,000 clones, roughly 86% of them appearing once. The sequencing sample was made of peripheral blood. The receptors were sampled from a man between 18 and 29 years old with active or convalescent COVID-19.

The CDR3 DNA follows: TGTGCCAGCAGCCCTAGCGGGAGGGCAAACACCGGGGAGCTGTTTTTT. This encodes CASSPSGRANTGELFF. This chain connects TRBV7-7 to TRBJ2-2, with 12 nucleotides matching TRBD2. The CDR3 is 16 amino acids. With 5 bases clipped from V and 2 bases from J, the junction kept 3 bases outside the gene matches. Germline V gene data show CDR1 as SSHAT and CDR2 as FNYEAQ (reference sequence). Based on the CDR3 plus reference TRBV7-7 and TRBJ2-2, the full variable domain is GAGVSQSPRYKVTKRGQDVTLRCDPISSHATLYWYQQALGQGPEFLTYFNYEAQPDKSGLPSDRFSAERPEGSISTLTIQRTEQRDSAMYRCASSPSGRANTGELFFGEGSRLTVL.

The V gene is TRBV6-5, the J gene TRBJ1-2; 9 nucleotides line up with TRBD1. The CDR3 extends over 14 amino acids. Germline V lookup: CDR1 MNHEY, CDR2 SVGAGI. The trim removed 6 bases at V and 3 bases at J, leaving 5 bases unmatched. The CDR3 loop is CASSAGQGDYGYTF. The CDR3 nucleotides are TGTGCCAGCAGCGCGGGACAGGGTGACTATGGCTACACCTTC.

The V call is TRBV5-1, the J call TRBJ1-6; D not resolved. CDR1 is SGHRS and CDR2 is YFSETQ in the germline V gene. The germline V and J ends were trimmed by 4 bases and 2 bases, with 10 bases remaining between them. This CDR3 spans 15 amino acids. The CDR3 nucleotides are TGCGCCAGCAGCACCGGGAACCCCTATAATTCACCCCTCCACTTT. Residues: CASSTGNPYNSPLHF.

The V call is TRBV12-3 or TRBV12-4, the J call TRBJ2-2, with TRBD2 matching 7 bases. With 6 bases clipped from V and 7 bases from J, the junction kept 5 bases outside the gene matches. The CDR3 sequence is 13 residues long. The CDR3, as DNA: TGTGCCAGCAGAGTAACTAGCGTCGGGGAGCTGTTTTTT. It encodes CASRVTSVGELFF.

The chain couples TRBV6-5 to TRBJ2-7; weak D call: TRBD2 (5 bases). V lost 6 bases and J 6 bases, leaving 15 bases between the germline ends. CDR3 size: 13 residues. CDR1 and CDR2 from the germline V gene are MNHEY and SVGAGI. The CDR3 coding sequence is TGTGCCAGCAGCCGGGGTGACCCTATCGAGCAGTACTTC. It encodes CASSRGDPIEQYF.

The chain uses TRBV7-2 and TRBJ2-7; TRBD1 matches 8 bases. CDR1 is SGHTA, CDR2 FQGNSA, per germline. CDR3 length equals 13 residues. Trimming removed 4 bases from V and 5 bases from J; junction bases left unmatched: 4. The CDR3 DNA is TGTGCCAGCAGCTCGGGGGACAGGAACGAGCAGTACTTC. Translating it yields CASSSGDRNEQYF.

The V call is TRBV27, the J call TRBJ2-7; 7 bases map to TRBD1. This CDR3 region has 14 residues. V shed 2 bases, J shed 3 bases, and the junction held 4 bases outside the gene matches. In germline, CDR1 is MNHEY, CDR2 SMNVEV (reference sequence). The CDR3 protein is CASSLRGGYYEQYF. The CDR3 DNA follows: TGTGCCAGCAGTTTAAGAGGGGGCTACTACGAGCAGTACTTC.

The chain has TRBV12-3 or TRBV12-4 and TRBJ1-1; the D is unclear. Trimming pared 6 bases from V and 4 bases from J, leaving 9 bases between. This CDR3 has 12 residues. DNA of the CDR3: TGTGCCAGCAGAGGAGGTTTCACTGAAGCTTTCTTT. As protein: CASRGGFTEAFF.

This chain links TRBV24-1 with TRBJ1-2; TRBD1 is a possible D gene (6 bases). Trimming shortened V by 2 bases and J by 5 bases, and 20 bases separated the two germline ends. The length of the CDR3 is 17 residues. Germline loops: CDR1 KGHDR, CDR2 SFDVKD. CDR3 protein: CATSDSTPPGDIYGYTF. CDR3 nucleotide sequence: TGTGCCACCAGTGATTCCACCCCCCCAGGGGACATATATGGCTACACCTTC.